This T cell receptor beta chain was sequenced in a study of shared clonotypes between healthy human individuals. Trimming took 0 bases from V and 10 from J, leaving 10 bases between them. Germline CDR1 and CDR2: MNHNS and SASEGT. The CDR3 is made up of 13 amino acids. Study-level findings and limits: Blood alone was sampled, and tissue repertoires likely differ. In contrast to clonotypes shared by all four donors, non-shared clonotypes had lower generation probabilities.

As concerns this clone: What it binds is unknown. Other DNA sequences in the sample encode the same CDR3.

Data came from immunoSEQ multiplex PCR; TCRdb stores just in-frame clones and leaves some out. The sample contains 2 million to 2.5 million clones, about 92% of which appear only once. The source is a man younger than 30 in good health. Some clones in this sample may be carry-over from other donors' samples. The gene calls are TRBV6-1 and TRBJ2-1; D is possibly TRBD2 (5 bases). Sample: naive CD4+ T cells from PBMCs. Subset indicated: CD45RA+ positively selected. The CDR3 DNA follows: TGTGCCAGCAGTGAAGCACTCCGGAGGGAGCAGTTCTTC. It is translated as CASSEALRREQFF.